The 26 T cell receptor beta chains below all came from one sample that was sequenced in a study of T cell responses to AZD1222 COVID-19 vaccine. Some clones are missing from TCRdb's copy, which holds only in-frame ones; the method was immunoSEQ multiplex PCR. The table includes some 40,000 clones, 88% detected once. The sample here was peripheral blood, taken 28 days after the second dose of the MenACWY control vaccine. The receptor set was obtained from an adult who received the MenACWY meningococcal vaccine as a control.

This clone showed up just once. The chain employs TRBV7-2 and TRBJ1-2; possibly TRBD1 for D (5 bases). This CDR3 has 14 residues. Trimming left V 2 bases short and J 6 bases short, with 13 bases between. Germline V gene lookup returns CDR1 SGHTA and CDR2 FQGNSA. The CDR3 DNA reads TGTGCCAGCAGCTTACAGGGCTTGTTTGATGGCTACACCTTC. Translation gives CASSLQGLFDGYTF.

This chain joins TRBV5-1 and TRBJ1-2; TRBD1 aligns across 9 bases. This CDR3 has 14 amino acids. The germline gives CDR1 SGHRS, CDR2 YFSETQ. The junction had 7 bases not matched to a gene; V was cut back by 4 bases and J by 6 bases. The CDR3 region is CASSPGQGFNGYTF. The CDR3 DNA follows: TGCGCCAGCAGCCCGGGACAGGGTTTTAATGGCTACACCTTC.

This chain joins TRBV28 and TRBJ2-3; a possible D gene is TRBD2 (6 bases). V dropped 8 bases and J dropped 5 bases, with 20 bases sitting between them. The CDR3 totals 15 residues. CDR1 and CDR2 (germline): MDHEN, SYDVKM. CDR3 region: CASRPSGAGKDTQYF. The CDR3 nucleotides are TGTGCCAGCCGTCCAAGTGGGGCGGGAAAAGATACGCAGTATTTT. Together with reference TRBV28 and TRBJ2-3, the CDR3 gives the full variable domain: DVKVTQSSRYLVKRTGEKVFLECVQDMDHENMFWYRQDPGLGLRLIYFSYDVKMKEKGDIPEGYSVSREKKERFSLILESASTNQTSMYLCASRPSGAGKDTQYFGPGTRLTVL.

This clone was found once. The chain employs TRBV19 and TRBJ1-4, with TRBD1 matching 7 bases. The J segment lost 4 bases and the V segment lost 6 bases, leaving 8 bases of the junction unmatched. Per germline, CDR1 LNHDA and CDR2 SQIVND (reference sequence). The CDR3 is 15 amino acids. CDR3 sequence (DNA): TGTGCCAGTAGGTTACCGGGACAGAATAATGAAAAACTGTTTTTT. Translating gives CASRLPGQNNEKLFF.

CDR3 amino acids: CASSSLRQGSKQYF. The CDR3 region has the DNA TGTGCCAGCAGCTCATTAAGACAGGGGTCGAAACAGTACTTC. The genes are TRBV11-2 and TRBJ2-7; 8 positions match TRBD1. This CDR3 has 14 amino acids. Germline CDR1 reads SGHAT; CDR2 reads FQNNGV. After removal of 4 bases from V and 10 bases from J, the junction contained 12 bases not matched to a gene.

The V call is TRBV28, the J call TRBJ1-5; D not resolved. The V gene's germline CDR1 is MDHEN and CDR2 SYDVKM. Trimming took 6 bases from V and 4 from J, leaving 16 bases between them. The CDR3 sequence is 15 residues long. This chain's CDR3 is CASRTGQKVNQPQHF. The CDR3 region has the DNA TGTGCCAGCAGGACGGGCCAGAAGGTGAATCAGCCCCAGCATTTT.

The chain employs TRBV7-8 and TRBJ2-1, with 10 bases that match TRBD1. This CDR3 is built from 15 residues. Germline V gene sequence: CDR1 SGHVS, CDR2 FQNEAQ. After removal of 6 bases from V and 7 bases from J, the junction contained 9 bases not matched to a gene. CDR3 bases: TGTGCCAGCAGATTGACAGGGGGCTCACGGAATGAGCAGTTCTTC. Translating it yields CASRLTGGSRNEQFF.

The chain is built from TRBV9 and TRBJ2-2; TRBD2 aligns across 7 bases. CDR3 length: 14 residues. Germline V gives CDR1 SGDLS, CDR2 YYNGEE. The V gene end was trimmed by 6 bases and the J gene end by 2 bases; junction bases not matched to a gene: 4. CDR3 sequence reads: CASTSGTNTGELFF. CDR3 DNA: TGTGCCAGCACAAGCGGGACTAACACCGGGGAGCTGTTTTTT.

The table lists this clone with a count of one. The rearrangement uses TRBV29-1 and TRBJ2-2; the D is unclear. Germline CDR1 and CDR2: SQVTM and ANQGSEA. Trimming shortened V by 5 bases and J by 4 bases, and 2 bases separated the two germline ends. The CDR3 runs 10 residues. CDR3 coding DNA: TGCAGCGTTCTCACCGGGGAGCTGTTTTTT. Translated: CSVLTGELFF.

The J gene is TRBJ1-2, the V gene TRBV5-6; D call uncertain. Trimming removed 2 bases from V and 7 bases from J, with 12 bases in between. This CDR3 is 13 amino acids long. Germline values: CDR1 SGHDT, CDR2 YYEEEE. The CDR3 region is CASSLWSASGYTF. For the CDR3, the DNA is TGTGCCAGCAGCTTATGGTCGGCGAGTGGCTACACCTTC.

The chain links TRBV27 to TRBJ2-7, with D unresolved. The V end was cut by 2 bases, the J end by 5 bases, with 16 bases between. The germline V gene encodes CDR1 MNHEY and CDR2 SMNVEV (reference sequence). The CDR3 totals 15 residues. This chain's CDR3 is CASSLTIIGFDEQYF. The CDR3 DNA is TGTGCCAGCAGTTTAACCATCATTGGGTTCGACGAGCAGTACTTC.

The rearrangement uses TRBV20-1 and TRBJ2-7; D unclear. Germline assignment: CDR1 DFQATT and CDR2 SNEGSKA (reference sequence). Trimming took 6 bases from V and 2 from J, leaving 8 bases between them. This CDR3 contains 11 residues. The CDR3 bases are TGCAGTGCCTCCCGCCCCTACGAGCAGTACTTC. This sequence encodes CSASRPYEQYF.

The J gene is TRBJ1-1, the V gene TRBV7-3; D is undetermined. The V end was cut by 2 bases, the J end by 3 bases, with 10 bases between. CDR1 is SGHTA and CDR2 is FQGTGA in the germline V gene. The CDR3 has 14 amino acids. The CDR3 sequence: CASSLGIDYTEAFF. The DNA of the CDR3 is TGTGCCAGCAGCTTAGGCATAGATTACACTGAAGCTTTCTTT.

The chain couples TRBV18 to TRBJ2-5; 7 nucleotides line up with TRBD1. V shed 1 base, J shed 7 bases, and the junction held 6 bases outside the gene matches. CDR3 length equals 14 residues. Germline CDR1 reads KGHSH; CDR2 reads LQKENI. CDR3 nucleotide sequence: TGTGCCAGCTCACCACGGACAGGCATTACGACCCAGTACTTC. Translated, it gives CASSPRTGITTQYF.

For the CDR3, the DNA is TGTGCCAGCAGTTTCGAGACTAATCAGCCCCAGCATTTT. Protein product: CASSFETNQPQHF. The rearrangement uses TRBV12-3 or TRBV12-4 and TRBJ1-5, with D uncertain. V was cut by 3 bases and J by 4 bases, with 7 bases left in between. This CDR3 is built from 13 residues.

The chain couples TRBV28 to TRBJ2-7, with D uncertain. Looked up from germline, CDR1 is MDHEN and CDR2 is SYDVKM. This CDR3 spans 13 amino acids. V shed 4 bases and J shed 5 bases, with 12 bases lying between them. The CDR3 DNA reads TGTGCCAGCAGTTCTCCTCCCACTAACGAGCAGTACTTC. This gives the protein CASSSPPTNEQYF.

The CDR3 loop reads CASSLAYGRTKEDGYTF. The CDR3 nucleotides are TGTGCCAGCAGCTTAGCGTATGGCAGGACCAAGGAGGATGGCTACACCTTC. The V call is TRBV7-9, the J call TRBJ1-2; D not resolved. Trimming shortened V by 0 bases and J by 6 bases, and 20 bases separated the two germline ends. The CDR3 runs to 17 residues. CDR1 and CDR2 (germline): SEHNR, FQNEAQ (reference sequence). The full variable domain, completed using reference TRBV7-9 and TRBJ1-2, is DTGVSQNPRHKITKRGQNVTFRCDPISEHNRLYWYRQTLGQGPEFLTYFQNEAQLEKSRLLSDRFSAERPKGSFSTLEIQRTEQGDSAMYLCASSLAYGRTKEDGYTFGSGTRLTVV.

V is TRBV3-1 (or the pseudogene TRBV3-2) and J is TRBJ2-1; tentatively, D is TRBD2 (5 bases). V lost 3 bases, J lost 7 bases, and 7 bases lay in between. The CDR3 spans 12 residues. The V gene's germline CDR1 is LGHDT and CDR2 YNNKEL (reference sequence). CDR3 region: CASSHTRNEQFF. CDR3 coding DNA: TGTGCCAGCAGCCATACTAGGAATGAGCAGTTCTTC.

CDR3 nucleotide sequence: TGTGCCAGCAGTCCAAGCAGGGCAGTCTCCTACGAGCAGTACTTC. As protein: CASSPSRAVSYEQYF. This chain joins TRBV28 and TRBJ2-7; D may be TRBD1 (5 bases). Trimming stripped 5 bases from V and 0 bases from J, with 14 bases between. The germline V gene encodes CDR1 MDHEN and CDR2 SYDVKM. This CDR3 spans 15 amino acids.

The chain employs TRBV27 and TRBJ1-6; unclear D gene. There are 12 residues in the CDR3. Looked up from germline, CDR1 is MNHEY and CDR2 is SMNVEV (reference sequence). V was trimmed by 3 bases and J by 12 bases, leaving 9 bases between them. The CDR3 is CASSFSSGPLHF. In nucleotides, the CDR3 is TGTGCCAGCAGTTTCTCCAGCGGACCCCTCCACTTT.

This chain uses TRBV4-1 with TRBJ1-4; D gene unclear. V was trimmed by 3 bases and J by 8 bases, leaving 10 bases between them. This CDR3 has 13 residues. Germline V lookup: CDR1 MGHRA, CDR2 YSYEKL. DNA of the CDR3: TGCGCCAGCAGCCACCCGGGGTGGGAAAAACTGTTTTTT. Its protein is CASSHPGWEKLFF.

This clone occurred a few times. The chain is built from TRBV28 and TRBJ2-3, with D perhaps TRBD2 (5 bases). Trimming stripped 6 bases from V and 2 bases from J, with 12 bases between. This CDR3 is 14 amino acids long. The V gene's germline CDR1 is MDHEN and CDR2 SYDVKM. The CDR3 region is CASRFQRTTDTQYF. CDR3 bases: TGTGCCAGCAGATTCCAGCGGACCACAGATACGCAGTATTTT.

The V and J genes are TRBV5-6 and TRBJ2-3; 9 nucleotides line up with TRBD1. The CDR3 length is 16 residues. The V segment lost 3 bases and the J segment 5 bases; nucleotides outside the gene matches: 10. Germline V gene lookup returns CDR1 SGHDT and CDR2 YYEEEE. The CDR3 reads CASSYPGQGLQDTQYF. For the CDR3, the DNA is TGTGCCAGCAGCTACCCGGGACAGGGTCTTCAAGATACGCAGTATTTT.

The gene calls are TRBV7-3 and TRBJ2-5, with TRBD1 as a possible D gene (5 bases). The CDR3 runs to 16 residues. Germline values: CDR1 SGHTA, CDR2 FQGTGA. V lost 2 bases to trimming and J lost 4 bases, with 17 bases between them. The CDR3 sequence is CASSLGAVDHRETQYF. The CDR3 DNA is TGTGCCAGCAGCTTAGGGGCTGTGGATCACCGAGAGACCCAGTACTTC.

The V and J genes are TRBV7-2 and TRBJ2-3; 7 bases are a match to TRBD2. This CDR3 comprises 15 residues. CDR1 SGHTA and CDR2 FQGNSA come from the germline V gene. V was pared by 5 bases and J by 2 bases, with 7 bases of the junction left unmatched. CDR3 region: CASSARLAFTDTQYF. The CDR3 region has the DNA TGTGCCAGCAGCGCCCGACTAGCTTTCACAGATACGCAGTATTTT.

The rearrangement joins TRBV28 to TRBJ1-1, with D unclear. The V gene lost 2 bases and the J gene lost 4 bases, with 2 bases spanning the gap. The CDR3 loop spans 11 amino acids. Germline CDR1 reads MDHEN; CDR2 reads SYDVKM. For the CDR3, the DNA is TGTGCCAGCAGTTTACCCACTGAAGCTTTCTTT. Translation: CASSLPTEAFF.